This T cell receptor (beta chain) was sequenced for a study of CD8+ T cells in alopecia areata. The authors extracted RNA and reverse transcribed it into cDNA as the sequencing template. Here immunoSEQ multiplex PCR was the method, and the copy in TCRdb shows in-frame clones only, minus some. The sample has 150,000 to 200,000 clones, about 70% seen once; the top ten hold 9.5% to 12%. Alopecia areata patients provided lesional scalp punch biopsies and peripheral blood. The CDR3 contains 13 residues. V lost 6 bases to trimming and J lost 2 bases, with 5 bases between them. CDR1 is MNHEY and CDR2 is SMNVEV in the germline V gene (reference sequence).

This TCR was sampled from a human donor with alopecia areata. The material sequenced was CD8+ T cells sorted from blood, taken at week 0. The genes are TRBV27 and TRBJ2-6; D call uncertain. The CDR3 bases are TGTGCCAGCAGCATAACTGGGGCCAACGTCCTGACTTTC. This sequence encodes CASSITGANVLTF.